These T cell receptor beta chains were read from a single sample in a study of cytomegalovirus exposure and HLA in healthy donors. Assay: immunoSEQ multiplex PCR; the TCRdb copy retains only in-frame clones and omits some. The sample contains approximately 200,000 clones, over 65% of which appear only once. Sequencing was performed on PBMCs. These receptors all stem from a human donor in good health. Both conserved end residues are part of each CDR3.

v_call: TRBV19
cdr3_aa: CASSIEGSGRGGEQFF

v_call: TRBV5-1
cdr3_aa: CASSLRGSLETQYF

v_call: TRBV14
cdr3_aa: CASSQERPSGSPYEQYF

v_call: TRBV7-6
cdr3_aa: CASSLGVGELFF

v_call: TRBV4-3
cdr3_aa: CASSHLAGDNEQFF

v_call: TRBV2
cdr3_aa: CASESDRGTQYF

v_call: TRBV4-1
cdr3_aa: CASSQEASGSSGELFF

v_call: TRBV7-9
cdr3_aa: CASSPQGTEAFF

v_call: TRBV9
cdr3_aa: CASSPLAGGTITDTQYF

v_call: TRBV11-1
cdr3_aa: CASSWRDLKTTEAFF

v_call: TRBV7-9
cdr3_aa: CSSSLARATGAETQYF

v_call: TRBV4-3
cdr3_aa: CASSLTGGSYEQYF

v_call: TRBV5-1
cdr3_aa: CASSLAQGGAKNIQYF

v_call: TRBV7-3
cdr3_aa: CASSAAGTGELFF

v_call: TRBV7-2
cdr3_aa: CASSSGTSRETQYF

v_call: TRBV9
cdr3_aa: CASSVDPGTPGRETQYF

v_call: TRBV7-3
cdr3_aa: CASSLVASVPNEQYF

v_call: TRBV11-2
cdr3_aa: CASRPQGQGAEAFF

v_call: TRBV4-1
cdr3_aa: CASSHLTASGAYSTDTQYF

v_call: TRBV9
cdr3_aa: CASSVGVQTGNEQFF

v_call: TRBV5-1
cdr3_aa: CASSLVTGETYEQYF

v_call: TRBV6-4
cdr3_aa: CASTLTRQGNSGNTIYF

v_call: TRBV9
cdr3_aa: CASSVGRLAATGELFF